The 15 T cell receptor beta chains below come from one sample, sequenced in a study of T-cell memory formation after mild COVID-19. TCRdb passed the 5' RACE reads through MiXCR, listing each CDR3 protein once. The repertoire includes roughly 300,000 distinct CDR3 sequences, 15% to 20% of them detected once, and about 23% sits in the top ten. The sequenced sample consisted of PBMCs or a T cell subset sorted from them (not recorded which). These receptors came from a man between 18 and 35 years old who had mild COVID-19 (a few samples of this study predate the infection). Cell type and time point are not known.

This clonotype has just a few counts. The gene calls are TRBV5-5 and TRBJ2-1; 14 bases match TRBD2. V was clipped by 4 bases and J by 6 bases; unmatched bases: 9. The CDR3 has 17 residues. Per the germline V gene, CDR1 is SGHKS and CDR2 is YYEKEE (reference sequence). In DNA form, the CDR3 reads TGTGCCAGCAGCAAGACTAGCGGGGGGGCCTTCCCCAATGAGCAGTTCTTC. Translated: CASSKTSGGAFPNEQFF.

The rearrangement uses TRBV19 and TRBJ2-3, with D possibly being TRBD2 (6 bases). CDR1 is LNHDA and CDR2 is SQIVND in the germline V gene (reference sequence). Trimming cost V 7 bases and J 1 base, with 12 bases left between them. This CDR3 spans 14 amino acids. The CDR3 nucleotides read TGTGCCAGTACTTTCATAGCGGGCACAGATACGCAGTATTTT. Protein: CASTFIAGTDTQYF.

J is TRBJ2-3 and V is TRBV6-5; D ambiguous. The CDR3 totals 14 residues. Germline CDR1 MNHEY, CDR2 SVGAGI. The ends were cut back, 10 bases at V and 1 base at J, with 15 bases in the middle. The DNA for the CDR3 is TGTGCCACACGACGGCTAGGCGGCACAGATACGCAGTATTTT. It translates to CATRRLGGTDTQYF.

The chain employs TRBV20-1 and TRBJ1-4, with TRBD1 as a possible D gene (5 bases). This CDR3 comprises 14 residues. Germline V gene data show CDR1 as DFQATT and CDR2 as SNEGSKA (reference sequence). The V gene lost 1 base and the J gene lost 3 bases, with 9 bases spanning the gap. The CDR3 coding sequence is TGCAGTGCTAGAGTCAGGGTGGCTAATGAAAAACTGTTTTTT. It is translated as CSARVRVANEKLFF.

This clonotype occurred a few times. This chain connects TRBV20-1 to TRBJ2-5; 11 nucleotides line up with TRBD2. CDR1 and CDR2 from the germline V gene are DFQATT and SNEGSKA (reference sequence). V shed 3 bases and J 2 bases; nucleotides not matched to a gene: 5. The CDR3 runs 15 residues. Written as DNA, the CDR3 is TGCAGTGCTAGGGCGCTAGCGGGGGGTCAAGAGACCCAGTACTTC. It translates to CSARALAGGQETQYF.

The V call is TRBV6-5, the J call TRBJ1-2; D not resolved. From germline, CDR1 is MNHEY and CDR2 SVGAGI. V was shortened by 2 bases and J by 1 base, with 5 bases between the two germline ends. The CDR3 totals 13 residues. The CDR3 nucleotides read TGTGCCAGCAGTTACAGTTTTAACTATGGCTACACCTTC. This codes for CASSYSFNYGYTF.

The CDR3 nucleotides are TGTGCCAGCAGTTACCACGACAGGGTTAACGAGCAGTACTTC. Its protein product is CASSYHDRVNEQYF. The gene calls are TRBV6-5 and TRBJ2-7, with TRBD1 matching over 7 bases. This CDR3 region has 14 residues. Germline CDR1 reads MNHEY; CDR2 reads SVGAGI. J was trimmed by 5 bases and V by 2 bases; bases with no gene match: 6.

This sequence joins TRBV20-1 and TRBJ2-7; 7 nucleotides align to TRBD2. Germline lookup yields CDR1 DFQATT and CDR2 SNEGSKA (reference sequence). V shed 5 bases, J shed 2 bases, and the junction held 6 bases outside the gene matches. This CDR3 region has 13 residues. For the CDR3, the DNA is TGCAGTGCTTCTCCGACTAGCCCCTACGAGCAGTACTTC. This translates into CSASPTSPYEQYF.

V usage is TRBV6-6 and J usage is TRBJ2-1; D possibly matches TRBD1 or TRBD2 (5 bases each). V shed 6 bases and J shed 9 bases, with 21 bases lying between them. This CDR3 has 15 residues. Germline V lookup: CDR1 MNHNY, CDR2 SVGAGI (reference sequence). The CDR3 region is CASSPTSVERGEQFF. The CDR3 DNA reads as TGTGCCAGCAGCCCCACTAGTGTCGAGAGGGGTGAGCAGTTCTTC.

There are many counts of this clonotype. The chain uses TRBV6-6 and TRBJ2-1, with 7 positions matching TRBD1. Germline CDR1 MNHNY, CDR2 SVGAGI (reference sequence). This CDR3 is built from 16 residues. The junction had 12 bases not matched to a gene; V was cut back by 4 bases and J by 6 bases. CDR3 coding DNA: TGTGCCAGCAGTTCGGGAAACAGGGGATCAACCAATGAGCAGTTCTTC. Protein product: CASSSGNRGSTNEQFF.

This rearrangement joins TRBV6-6 to TRBJ1-2; D is unresolved. The CDR3 is 11 residues long. The V gene lost 2 bases and the J gene lost 7 bases, with 5 bases spanning the gap. Per germline, CDR1 MNHNY and CDR2 SVGAGI (reference sequence). CDR3 sequence reads: CASSYQFGYTF. CDR3 nucleotide sequence: TGTGCCAGCAGTTACCAGTTTGGCTACACCTTC.

This chain links TRBV3-1 with TRBJ2-3; tentatively, D is TRBD2 (6 bases). Looked up from germline, CDR1 is LGHDT and CDR2 is YNNKEL (reference sequence). V lost 4 bases and J 4 bases, leaving 12 bases between the germline ends. There are 14 residues in the CDR3. CDR3 nucleotides: TGTGCCAGCAGCCGCTACGGGGGTCCAGATACGCAGTATTTT. It is translated as CASSRYGGPDTQYF.

This clonotype was seen a few times. The chain joins TRBV21-1 to TRBJ1-6; TRBD1 is taken as the D call from the table, unchecked against the DNA. TRBV21-1 is a pseudogene. The CDR3 totals 18 residues. CDR3: CASSPQGWIGGGNSPLHF. The CDR3 DNA is TGTGCCAGCAGCCCACAGGGTTGGATTGGAGGCGGTAATTCACCCCTCCACTTT.

This clonotype was seen a handful of times. The chain is built from TRBV19 and TRBJ1-1; 7 nucleotides match TRBD1. V lost 5 bases to trimming and J lost 7 bases; unmatched junction nucleotides: 4. CDR3 length: 12 amino acids. Germline lookup yields CDR1 LNHDA and CDR2 SQIVND (reference sequence). CDR3 DNA sequence: TGTGCCAGTAGTCAAAGGACAGGTGAAGCTTTCTTT. As protein: CASSQRTGEAFF. Looking up the rest from reference TRBV19 and TRBJ1-1 gives the full variable domain: DGGITQSPKYLFRKEGQNVTLSCEQNLNHDAMYWYRQDPGQGLRLIYYSQIVNDFQKGDIAEGYSVSREKKESFPLTVTSAQKNPTAFYLCASSQRTGEAFFGQGTRLTVV.

This clonotype was observed a handful of times. The chain joins TRBV5-1 to TRBJ2-7; D remains ambiguous. CDR1 and CDR2 (germline): SGHRS, YFSETQ. Between the trimmed V and J ends, which lost 2 bases and 4 bases, there was a span of 10 bases. The CDR3 spans 13 residues. This CDR3 reads CASSLTVGYEQYF. CDR3 sequence (DNA): TGCGCCAGCAGCTTAACGGTAGGGTACGAGCAGTACTTC.